This paragraph covers one TCR beta chain sequence. Its cognate antigen is unknown. Treatment noted: roughly ten-day PBMC culture with coronavirus spike peptide pools or control peptides (ViraFEST assay). CD4+ T cells that had been cultured provided DNA sequenced with the Oncomine TCR Beta short-read assay. Via MiXCR, TCRdb re-called the PCR reads, giving one row per CDR3 protein. This table holds 11,000 to 15,000 distinct CDR3 sequences, approximately 57% found once. V was cut by 3 bases and J by 0 bases, with 12 bases left in between. This CDR3 spans 15 amino acids. Germline lookup yields CDR1 SGHNT and CDR2 YENEEA. The data stem from a study of vaccination and CD4 T cells after COVID-19. Overall study context: Post-vaccination samples were procured at a median of roughly 70 days following dose two (range 14 to 241). Stimulation of cells relied on overlapping spike peptides derived from SARS-CoV-2, HCoV-NL63, HCoV-OC43 and HCoV-229E. Study outcomes and limitations: Spike mono-reactivity applied to 304 of 307 vaccine-specific clones detected in convalescent patients.

The TCR originated in a human donor who had recovered from COVID-19. The chain couples TRBV11-3 to TRBJ2-7, with D uncertain. Sequencing was carried out using CD4+ T cells from blood, cultured in vitro. The CDR3 DNA follows: TGTGCCAGCAGCTTCGGGCAGGTTACCTCCTACGAGCAGTACTTC. This encodes CASSFGQVTSYEQYF.